This record covers a single T cell receptor (beta chain). What it binds is not known. The sample is drawn from a study of cytotoxic CD8 clonotypes in ibrutinib-treated CLL. Study-wide findings and caveats: Samples from sustained-remission and progressing patients were taken at different times. The study found baseline clonality above age-matched healthy donors, tracking circulating CD8+ T-cell counts.

CDR3 length equals 15 residues. V lost 5 bases and J 2 bases, leaving 15 bases between the germline ends. Germline loops: CDR1 SGHAT, CDR2 FQDESV (reference sequence). The protocol was immunoSEQ multiplex PCR, while the TCRdb copy is restricted to in-frame clones and leaves out a portion. Among some 200,000 clones listed, nearly 80% were seen once. The receptor comes from a human donor with chronic lymphocytic leukemia. V usage is TRBV11-1 and J usage is TRBJ1-1; D gene uncertain. Sequencing used PBMCs, obtained after 12 months of ibrutinib treatment. The CDR3 DNA follows: TGTGCCAGCAGCCCCCATGGACCGTTAAACACTGAAGCTTTCTTT. Its translation is CASSPHGPLNTEAFF.